The clone carrying this T cell receptor beta chain has more than one count but fewer than ten. Its target is not known. This sample is part of a study of early stage breast cancer tumors. Germline assignment: CDR1 SGHVS and CDR2 FNYEAQ. CDR3 size: 15 residues. V lost 2 bases and J lost 5, with 12 bases in between. Study findings and constraints: In about 85% of the 16 patients, blood comparison separated tumor from normal breast.

The table came from immunoSEQ multiplex PCR; TCRdb's copy has only in-frame clones and leaves some out. The sample records tens of thousands of clones, around three quarters being singletons. The material sequenced was blood. The clonotype originates from a person between 55 and 69 years old with breast cancer. The V and J genes are TRBV7-6 and TRBJ2-2; D uncertain. The CDR3 is CASSLSTFHTGELFF. In DNA form, the CDR3 reads TGTGCCAGCAGCTTAAGTACTTTCCATACCGGGGAGCTGTTTTTT.